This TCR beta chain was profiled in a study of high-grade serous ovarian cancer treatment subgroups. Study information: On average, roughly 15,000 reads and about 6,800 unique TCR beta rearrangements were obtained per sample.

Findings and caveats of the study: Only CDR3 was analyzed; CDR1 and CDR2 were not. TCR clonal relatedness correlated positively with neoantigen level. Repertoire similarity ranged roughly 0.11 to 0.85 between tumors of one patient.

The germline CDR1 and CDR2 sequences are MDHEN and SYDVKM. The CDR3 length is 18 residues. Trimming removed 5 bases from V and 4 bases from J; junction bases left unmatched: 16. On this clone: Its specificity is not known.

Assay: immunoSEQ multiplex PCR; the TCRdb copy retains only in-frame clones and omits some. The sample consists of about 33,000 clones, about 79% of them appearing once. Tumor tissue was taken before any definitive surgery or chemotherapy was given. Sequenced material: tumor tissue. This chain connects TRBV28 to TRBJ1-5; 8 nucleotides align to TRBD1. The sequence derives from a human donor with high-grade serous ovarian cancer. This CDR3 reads CASSPGGSPPSLNQPQHF. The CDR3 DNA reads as TGTGCCAGCAGTCCAGGGGGCAGCCCCCCAAGTTTGAATCAGCCCCAGCATTTT.